This TCR beta chain originates from a study of T cells after posttransplantation cyclophosphamide. General study results and limits: Donor CD8+ memory clones often dominated recipient blood repertoires at later times.

To note about this clone: No antigen is known for it.

The table came from immunoSEQ multiplex PCR; TCRdb's copy has only in-frame clones and leaves some out. The sample lists roughly 5,200 clones; around 72% were seen once. Trimming took 0 bases from V and 7 from J, leaving 14 bases between them. Germline values: CDR1 LNHNV, CDR2 YYDKDF (reference sequence). The CDR3 has 15 amino acids. Busulfan-fludarabine conditioning, marrow transplant, and cyclophosphamide on days +3 and +4 were administered. The sample in question was PBMCs, obtained 362 days after allogeneic stem cell transplant with posttransplant cyclophosphamide. This TCR derives from a male patient aged 60 to 75 who received an allogeneic stem cell transplant from an unrelated donor, was CMV-positive, and had acute GVHD only. Some T cells may trace back to the graft donor. This chain connects TRBV15 to TRBJ2-3; D gene uncertain. Here the CDR3 reads CATSRDSGSPYTQYF. The CDR3 coding sequence is TGTGCCACCAGCAGAGATTCGGGTAGCCCTTATACGCAGTATTTT.